This T cell receptor (beta chain) was sequenced during a study of lymphopenia after photon versus proton radiotherapy. The length of the CDR3 is 15 residues. Germline V gene data show CDR1 as SGHNT and CDR2 as YYREEE (reference sequence). Trimming shortened V by 4 bases and J by 0 bases, and 14 bases separated the two germline ends. Profiling relied on immunoSEQ multiplex PCR, and the TCRdb table lists in-frame clones only, not all of them. The sample contains roughly 61,000 clones, about nine tenths of which appear only once. Overall study findings and caveats: After lymphocyte nadir, photon-treated repertoires showed oligoclonal expansion, especially CD8+ Temra. Photon-treated patients lost naive T cells and TCR diversity; proton-treated stayed stable.

With regard to this clone: Its antigen remains unidentified.

This rearrangement joins TRBV5-4 to TRBJ2-7, with D uncertain. The sample consisted of peripheral blood, taken from a patient treated with proton-based radiotherapy. The sequence derives from a man at least 80 years old with esophageal cancer. The CDR3 sequence: CASSQEVSNSYEQYF. CDR3 sequence (DNA): TGTGCCAGCAGCCAAGAGGTATCGAACTCCTACGAGCAGTACTTC. Using reference TRBV5-4 and TRBJ2-7 for the parts outside the CDR3, the full variable domain is ETGVTQSPTHLIKTRGQQVTLRCSSQSGHNTVSWYQQALGQGPQFIFQYYREEENGRGNFPPRFSGLQFPNYSSELNVNALELDDSALYLCASSQEVSNSYEQYFGPGTRLTVT.